The 2 T cell receptor beta chains below all came from one sample that was sequenced in a study of T cells after yellow fever vaccination (dated by TCRdb to the late 2010s). In light of the paper, this sample's treatment or condition label describes: live attenuated yellow fever vaccine strain. Libraries came from 5' RACE. TCRdb shows the sequencer as Illumina HiSeq 2500. TCRdb redid the processing of the public reads, applying fastp at Q25 and MiXCR, and retained in-frame beta chains. Every distinct CDR3 protein forms one entry, paired with its most common genes and DNA. The table for this sample lists 620,000 or so distinct CDR3 sequences; 9% to 15% of them were counted only once. The ten largest account for 14% to 15% of the sample. The specimen comprised PBMCs, sampled on the day of the yellow fever booster vaccination. These receptors all stem from a man aged 25-40 years who received the YFV17D yellow fever vaccine.

This clonotype was found a few times. The V and J genes are TRBV6-4 and TRBJ2-1, with 15 bases fitting TRBD2. The V gene's germline CDR1 is MRHNA and CDR2 SNTAGT. The CDR3 is made up of 17 amino acids. The V gene end was trimmed by 0 bases and the J gene end by 4 bases; junction bases not matched to a gene: 1. The CDR3 region has the DNA TGTGCCAGCAGTGACTCCGGACTAGCGGGAGGGTACAATGAGCAGTTCTTC. It is translated as CASSDSGLAGGYNEQFF.

This chain joins TRBV7-2 and TRBJ1-4; TRBD1 is a possible D gene (6 bases). This CDR3 is 14 amino acids long. Trimming took 5 bases from V and 7 from J, leaving 14 bases between them. CDR1 is SGHTA, CDR2 FQGNSA, per germline. Written as DNA, the CDR3 is TGTGCCAGCAGCCCAACAGGGCCTGGTGAAAAACTGTTTTTT. It codes for CASSPTGPGEKLFF.